This record concerns one T cell receptor beta chain sequence. The record originates from a study of control samples from healthy donors and cancer patients. Libraries were prepared by immunoSEQ multiplex PCR; TCRdb keeps only in-frame clonotypes and omits some of them. The sample records under 130,000 clones, about four fifths being singletons. V lost 1 base to trimming and J lost 5 bases, with 11 bases between them. The germline V gene encodes CDR1 SGHNT and CDR2 YENEEA. The CDR3 extends over 15 amino acids. Sequenced sample: blood. This TCR was recovered from a woman in her 50s in good health. The chain carries TRBV11-3 and TRBJ2-2; the D is unclear. Written as DNA, the CDR3 is TGTGCCAGCAGCTTAGGGCTACTCAAGACCGGGGAGCTGTTTTTT. Protein sequence: CASSLGLLKTGELFF.